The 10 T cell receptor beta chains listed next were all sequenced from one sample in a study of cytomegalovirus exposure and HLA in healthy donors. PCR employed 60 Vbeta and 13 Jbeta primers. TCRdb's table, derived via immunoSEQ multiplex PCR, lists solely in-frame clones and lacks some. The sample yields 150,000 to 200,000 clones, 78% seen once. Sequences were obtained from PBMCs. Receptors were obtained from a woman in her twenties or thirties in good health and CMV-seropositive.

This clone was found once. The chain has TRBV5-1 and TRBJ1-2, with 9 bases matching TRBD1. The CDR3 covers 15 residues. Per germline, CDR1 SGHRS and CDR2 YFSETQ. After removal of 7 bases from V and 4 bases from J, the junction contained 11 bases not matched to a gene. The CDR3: CASATGTGKSYGYTF. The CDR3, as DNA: TGCGCCAGCGCGACCGGGACAGGGAAAAGCTATGGCTACACCTTC.

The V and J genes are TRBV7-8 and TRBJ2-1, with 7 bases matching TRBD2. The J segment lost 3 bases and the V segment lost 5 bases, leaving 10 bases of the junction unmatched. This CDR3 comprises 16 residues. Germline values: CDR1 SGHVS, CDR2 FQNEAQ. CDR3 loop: CASSPRRGTIYNEQFF. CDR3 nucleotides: TGTGCCAGCAGCCCCCGGCGGGGGACCATCTACAATGAGCAGTTCTTC.

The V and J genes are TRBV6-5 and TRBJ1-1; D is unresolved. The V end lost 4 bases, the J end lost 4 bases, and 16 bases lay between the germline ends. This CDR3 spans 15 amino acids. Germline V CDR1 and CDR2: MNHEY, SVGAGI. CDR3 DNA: TGTGCCAGCAGTTTAAACCCGGGGTGGCGCACTGAAGCTTTCTTT. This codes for CASSLNPGWRTEAFF.

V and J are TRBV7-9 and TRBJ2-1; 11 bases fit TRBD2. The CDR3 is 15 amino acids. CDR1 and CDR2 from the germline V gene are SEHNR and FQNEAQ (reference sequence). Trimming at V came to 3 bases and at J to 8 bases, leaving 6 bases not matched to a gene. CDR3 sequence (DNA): TGTGCCAGCAGCTTTCCTAGCGGGAGGAAAGATGAGCAGTTCTTC. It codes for CASSFPSGRKDEQFF.

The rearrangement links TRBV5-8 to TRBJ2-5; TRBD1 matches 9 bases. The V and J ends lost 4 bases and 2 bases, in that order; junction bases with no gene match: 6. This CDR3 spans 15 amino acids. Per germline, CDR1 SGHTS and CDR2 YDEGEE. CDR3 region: CASSEGDRVQETQYF. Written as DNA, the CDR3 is TGTGCCAGCAGCGAGGGGGACAGGGTACAAGAGACCCAGTACTTC.

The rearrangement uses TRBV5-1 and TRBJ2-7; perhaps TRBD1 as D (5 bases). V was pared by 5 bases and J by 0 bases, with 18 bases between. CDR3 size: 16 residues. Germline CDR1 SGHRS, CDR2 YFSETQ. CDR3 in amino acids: CASSIDSTYISYEQYF. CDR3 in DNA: TGCGCCAGCAGTATCGACAGTACCTACATCTCCTACGAGCAGTACTTC.

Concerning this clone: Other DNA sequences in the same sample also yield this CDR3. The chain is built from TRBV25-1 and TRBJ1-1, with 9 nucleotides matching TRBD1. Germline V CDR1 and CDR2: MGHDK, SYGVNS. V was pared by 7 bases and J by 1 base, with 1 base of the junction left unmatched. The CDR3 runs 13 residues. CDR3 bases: TGTGCCAGCACGGGACAGGGGAACACTGAAGCTTTCTTT. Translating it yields CASTGQGNTEAFF.

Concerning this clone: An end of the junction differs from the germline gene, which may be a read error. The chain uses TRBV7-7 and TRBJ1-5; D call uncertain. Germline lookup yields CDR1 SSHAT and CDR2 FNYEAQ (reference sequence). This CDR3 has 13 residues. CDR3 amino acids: CASSLSENQPQHF. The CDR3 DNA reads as TGTGCTAGCAGCTTGTCAGAAAATCAGCCCCAGCATTTT.

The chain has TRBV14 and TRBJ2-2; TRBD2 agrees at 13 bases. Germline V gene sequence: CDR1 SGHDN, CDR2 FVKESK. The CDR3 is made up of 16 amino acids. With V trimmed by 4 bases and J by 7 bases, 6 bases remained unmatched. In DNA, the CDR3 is TGTGCCAGCAGCCCAGGACTAGCGGGAGTTATCGGGGAGCTGTTTTTT. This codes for CASSPGLAGVIGELFF.

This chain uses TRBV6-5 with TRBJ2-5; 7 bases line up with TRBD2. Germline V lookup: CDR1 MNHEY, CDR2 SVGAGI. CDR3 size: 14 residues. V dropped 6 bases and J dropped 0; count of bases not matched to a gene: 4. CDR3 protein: CASRGGVYQETQYF. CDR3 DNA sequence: TGTGCCAGCAGGGGGGGGGTTTACCAAGAGACCCAGTACTTC.